This T cell receptor (beta chain) was sequenced in a study of blood T cell repertoires in COVID-19 (dated by TCRdb to about 2020). Broadly, across the study: Samples covering the acute and convalescent phases of COVID-19 were provided by collaborators in the United States, Italy and Spain. The dataset comprised deeply sampled blood TCRbeta repertoires from subjects exposed to, actively infected with, or recovered from COVID-19. The prospective study material was composed of cDNA or gDNA derived from T cells, B-cell-depleted T cells, or PBMCs. The samples were drawn from the first 160 participants of the ongoing ImmuneRACE study and from some 1,300 subjects provided by 6 global collaborators. Where HLA class I and class II types were available, the types were taken from metadata supplied by the sample provider, not from assay-based typing. The repertoires were made available in a free public database intended to serve as a resource for research on the immune response to SARS-CoV-2. Sample metadata almost always included a de-identified subject ID, COVID-19 status, age in years and sex.

As concerns this clone: Its antigen specificity is not known. The input lacks base qualities; no much larger clone sits a single base away.

From the germline V gene (reference sequence), CDR1 is LNHNV and CDR2 is YYDKDF. Measured from the cysteine to the phenylalanine, the CDR3 is 15 residues long. The retained sequence is limited to the CDR3, 45 bases, with the frame set at the first base. Compared with germline, V lacks 4 bases and J lacks 9 bases; bases without a gene match: 9. The research as a whole found: The quantity of clinical and demographic metadata differed by source and by participant and was supplied without curation.

Participants in the prospective study were aged roughly 18 to 100 years, lived in about two dozen United States geographic areas, and enrolled through a virtual design. Cohort assignment in the prospective study relied on participant-reported clinical history from a screening survey and a study questionnaire. For ImmuneRACE Cohort 3, a participant was defined as recovered based on two consecutive negative NP/OP PCR tests, clearance by a healthcare professional, or resolution of symptoms. Mobile phlebotomists in the prospective study collected whole blood, serum and a nasopharyngeal or oropharyngeal swab from every participant. Prospective study participants could optionally give additional blood draws and questionnaires over an approximately two-month period. Blood samples from the prospective study were shipped frozen or at room temperature prior to DNA extraction. TCRbeta CDR3 regions were amplified from genomic DNA using the immunoSEQ Assay, a bias-controlled multiplex PCR. The original pipeline was this. The number of nucleated cells in each sample was estimated from the amplification of reference gene primers within the assay. To quantify the absolute abundance of each unique TCRbeta CDR3 rearrangement, sequence reads were collapsed and filtered. Productive Simpson clonality was computed per sample as the square root of Simpson's diversity index over productive rearrangements. The table was pulled from immuneACCESS by TCRdb, which kept in-frame rearrangements only. Such tables lose some clones; where checked, under half of the loss comes from unresolved V genes, and the rest has no known cause. The D gene and trimming were derived from the DNA, and the V and J assignments and clone size from that table. A total of about 480,000 clones appear in this sample, over 75% of them only once. The leading ten clones occupy approximately 1.8% of the sample.

The clonotype comes from a woman in her thirties or forties who had recovered from COVID-19. The V and J segments used are TRBV15 and TRBJ2-1, with TRBD2 matching 10 junction bases. The sequenced sample consisted of PBMCs or T cells enriched from blood (not recorded which). CDR3 protein: CATSTASGSVFEQFF. The sequenced DNA: TGTGCCACCAGCACCGCTAGCGGGAGTGTATTTGAGCAGTTCTTC.